A single sample gave rise to the 18 T cell receptor beta chains below, sequenced in a study of beta chain features in type 1 diabetes. Antigen specificity for these receptors is unknown. Sequenced material consisted of expressed TCRB transcripts (all of the isolated RNA was reverse transcribed). Measured with immunoSEQ multiplex PCR; TCRdb has only the in-frame clones, and not every one. The top ten hold roughly 0.011% of the sample, which has roughly 240,000 clones, around 24% seen once. General study results and limits: The study found moderately but significantly shorter TCRB CDR3s in all four CD4+ subsets of Type 1 diabetes patients.

Material: naive CD4+ T cells from blood. The source is a woman aged 25-40 years with type 1 diabetes.

This sequence joins TRBV7-9 and TRBJ1-3; D possibly corresponds to TRBD1 (5 bases). There are 16 residues in the CDR3. Germline CDR1 and CDR2: SEHNR and FQNEAQ (reference sequence). With 0 bases removed from V and 0 bases from J, the gap between germline ends came to 9 bases. This CDR3 is CASSLARGGSGNTIYF. The DNA for the CDR3 is TGTGCCAGCAGCTTAGCGCGCGGGGGCTCTGGAAACACCATATATTTT.

This clone was counted a single time. The CDR3 protein is CASSPRGLAGLYNEQFF. Written as DNA, the CDR3 is TGTGCCAGCAGCCCTAGGGGACTAGCGGGGCTATACAATGAGCAGTTCTTC. The rearrangement uses TRBV7-9 and TRBJ2-1, with TRBD2 matching 13 bases. CDR1 is SEHNR and CDR2 is FQNEAQ in the germline V gene (reference sequence). V lost 5 bases, J lost 4 bases, and 8 bases stayed unmatched. CDR3 size: 17 residues.

The rearrangement links TRBV11-1 to TRBJ2-1; no reliable D call. Trimming left V 1 base short and J 9 bases short, with 10 bases between. The CDR3 loop spans 13 amino acids. Germline values: CDR1 SGHAT, CDR2 FQDESV (reference sequence). CDR3 in DNA: TGTGCCAGCAGCTTAGGTGGCCCGGGTGAGCAGTTCTTC. Translating it yields CASSLGGPGEQFF.

The J gene is TRBJ2-1, the V gene TRBV30; 8 bases are shared with TRBD2. This CDR3 spans 14 amino acids. Trimming at V came to 1 base and at J to 8 bases, leaving 7 bases not matched to a gene. CDR1 and CDR2 from the germline V gene are GTSNPN and SVGIG (reference sequence). CDR3 residues: CAWSASGTSHEQFF. CDR3 in DNA: TGTGCCTGGAGTGCTTCCGGGACTAGTCATGAGCAGTTCTTC.

This clone has just a few counts. This sequence joins TRBV30 and TRBJ2-2, with 12 bases identical to TRBD2. Trimming cost V 5 bases and J 0 bases; bases outside gene matches: 10. Germline CDR1 is GTSNPN and CDR2 is SVGIG (reference sequence). This CDR3 has 18 residues. This CDR3 is CAWGRLAGEVANTGELFF. In nucleotides, the CDR3 is TGTGCCTGGGGTCGACTAGCGGGAGAGGTGGCGAACACCGGGGAGCTGTTTTTT.

This clone was counted a few times. The CDR3 nucleotides read TGCGCCAGCAGCGCCACCGGGACAGTTCAAGAGACCCAGTACTTC. Translation: CASSATGTVQETQYF. The chain couples TRBV5-1 to TRBJ2-5; 7 bases match TRBD1. Trimming cost V 4 bases and J 2 bases; bases outside gene matches: 8. Germline V lookup: CDR1 SGHRS, CDR2 YFSETQ. The CDR3 has 15 amino acids.

In this sample, this clone turned up a few times. The chain links TRBV29-1 to TRBJ2-4; the match to TRBD1 covers 9 bases. This CDR3 is 12 amino acids long. J lost 10 bases, V lost 5 bases, and 6 bases had no gene match. Per germline, CDR1 SQVTM and CDR2 ANQGSEA. This chain's CDR3 is CSVPGQGIIQYF. CDR3 DNA sequence: TGCAGCGTTCCGGGACAGGGAATAATTCAGTACTTC.

The chain joins TRBV29-1 to TRBJ2-1; 11 nucleotides line up with TRBD2. This CDR3 is built from 15 residues. Germline V gene lookup returns CDR1 SQVTM and CDR2 ANQGSEA. The V gene end was trimmed by 1 base and the J gene end by 7 bases; junction bases not matched to a gene: 6. The CDR3 DNA is TGCAGCGTTGAAGGGGTAGCGGGAGGGTGGAATGAGCAGTTCTTC. The encoded protein is CSVEGVAGGWNEQFF.

The chain employs TRBV29-1 and TRBJ2-2; TRBD2 agrees at 12 bases. The CDR3 has 15 residues. Germline loops: CDR1 SQVTM, CDR2 ANQGSEA. The J segment lost 7 bases and the V segment lost 8 bases, leaving 11 bases of the junction unmatched. The CDR3 here is CSFTGLAGFDGELFF. The CDR3 DNA follows: TGCAGCTTTACCGGACTAGCGGGATTTGACGGGGAGCTGTTTTTT.

The chain has TRBV30 and TRBJ2-5; 11 bases are a match to TRBD2. The end of the DNA fits TRBJ2-7 better, so the J call may be wrong. The CDR3 spans 15 residues. Germline CDR1 is GTSNPN and CDR2 is SVGIG (reference sequence). The CDR3 nucleotides are TGTGCCTGGAGTTTACTAGCGGGAGCCCTCCGCGAGCAGTACTTC. Translated, it gives CAWSLLAGALREQYF.

On this clone: The sample contains more than one DNA sequence encoding this CDR3. The V gene is TRBV9, the J gene TRBJ2-3, with TRBD2 matching over 7 bases. Germline lookup yields CDR1 SGDLS and CDR2 YYNGEE. The CDR3 length is 16 residues. The V gene end was trimmed by 0 bases and the J gene end by 0 bases; junction bases not matched to a gene: 4. The CDR3 loop is CASSVDSSGSTDTQYF. The CDR3 DNA reads TGTGCCAGCAGCGTAGACTCTAGCGGTAGCACAGATACGCAGTATTTT. Using reference TRBV9 and TRBJ2-3 for the parts outside the CDR3, the full variable domain is DSGVTQTPKHLITATGQRVTLRCSPRSGDLSVYWYQQSLDQGLQFLIQYYNGEERAKGNILERFSAQQFPDLHSELNLSSLELGDSALYFCASSVDSSGSTDTQYFGPGTRLTVL.

The chain uses TRBV2 and TRBJ2-2; TRBD1 is a possible D gene (7 bases). Germline V CDR1 and CDR2: SNHLY, FYNNEI. Trimming took off 5 bases at V and 5 bases at J, with 12 bases between the two ends. The length of the CDR3 is 14 residues. The CDR3 DNA is TGTGCCAGCAGTTCACAGGGGAGGACCGGGGAGCTGTTTTTT. Protein: CASSSQGRTGELFF. The full variable domain, its missing parts supplied by reference TRBV2 and TRBJ2-2, is EPEVTQTPSHQVTQMGQEVILRCVPISNHLYFYWYRQILGQKVEFLVSFYNNEISEKSEIFDDQFSVERPDGSNFTLKIRSTKLEDSAMYFCASSSQGRTGELFFGEGSRLTVL.

This clone has more than one count but fewer than ten. J is TRBJ2-1 and V is TRBV29-1; TRBD2 agrees at 12 bases. After removal of 7 bases from V and 4 bases from J, the junction contained 2 bases not matched to a gene. This CDR3 spans 13 amino acids. The germline CDR1 and CDR2 sequences are SQVTM and ANQGSEA. CDR3 coding DNA: TGCAGCGCAGGGACTAGCGGGTACAATGAGCAGTTCTTC. Protein sequence: CSAGTSGYNEQFF.

This clone was seen a handful of times. V and J are TRBV25-1 and TRBJ1-1; 8 bases match TRBD1. The J segment lost 5 bases and the V segment lost 4 bases, leaving 6 bases of the junction unmatched. The CDR3 consists of 14 residues. Germline CDR1 is MGHDK and CDR2 is SYGVNS. CDR3 nucleotides: TGTGCCAGCAGTGGAGACAGGGGAAGGACTGAAGCTTTCTTT. It codes for CASSGDRGRTEAFF.

The V call is TRBV5-1, the J call TRBJ1-1; possible D gene TRBD1, 5 bases. Trimming stripped 6 bases from V and 7 bases from J, with 16 bases between. CDR3 size: 13 residues. Per germline, CDR1 SGHRS and CDR2 YFSETQ. In nucleotides, the CDR3 is TGCGCCAGCACCGATGGGGGGGGAGTTGAAGCTTTCTTT. This encodes CASTDGGGVEAFF.

V gene TRBV7-9 combines with J gene TRBJ2-6; D unresolved. Germline lookup yields CDR1 SEHNR and CDR2 FQNEAQ (reference sequence). The V end lost 5 bases, the J end lost 2 bases, and 7 bases lay between the germline ends. The CDR3 spans 14 residues. CDR3 bases: TGTGCCAGCAGCCGACAAACTGGGGCCAACGTCCTGACTTTC. Its protein is CASSRQTGANVLTF.

This clone was recorded a few times. CDR3: CASSQDRTGGTQYF. The CDR3 DNA sequence: TGCGCCAGCAGCCAAGACAGAACAGGCGGGACCCAGTACTTC. The chain carries TRBV4-1 and TRBJ2-5, with D tentatively TRBD1 (5 bases). The CDR3 contains 14 residues. Trimming removed 0 bases from V and 7 bases from J, with 12 bases in between. The V gene's germline CDR1 is MGHRA and CDR2 YSYEKL.

The chain is built from TRBV5-1 and TRBJ1-4; 9 bases align to TRBD1. Germline V gives CDR1 SGHRS, CDR2 YFSETQ. With 0 bases clipped from V and 7 bases from J, the junction kept 4 bases outside the gene matches. The CDR3 totals 15 residues. The CDR3 loop is CASSLAQDRGEKLFF. CDR3 nucleotides: TGCGCCAGCAGCTTGGCACAGGACAGGGGTGAAAAACTGTTTTTT.